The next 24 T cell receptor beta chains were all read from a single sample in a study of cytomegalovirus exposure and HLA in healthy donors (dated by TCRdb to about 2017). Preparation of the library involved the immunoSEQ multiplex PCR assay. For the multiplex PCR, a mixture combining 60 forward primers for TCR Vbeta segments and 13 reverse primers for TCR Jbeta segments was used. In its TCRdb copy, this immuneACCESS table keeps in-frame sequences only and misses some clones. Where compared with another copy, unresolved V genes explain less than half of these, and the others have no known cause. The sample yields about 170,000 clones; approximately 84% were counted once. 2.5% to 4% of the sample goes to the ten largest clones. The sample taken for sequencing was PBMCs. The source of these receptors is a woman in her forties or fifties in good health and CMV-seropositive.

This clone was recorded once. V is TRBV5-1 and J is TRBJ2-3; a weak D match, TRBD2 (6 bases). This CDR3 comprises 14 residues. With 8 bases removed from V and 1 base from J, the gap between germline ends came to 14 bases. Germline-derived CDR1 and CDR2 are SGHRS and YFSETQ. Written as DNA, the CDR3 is TGCGCCAGTTCGTCTAGCGCCCGCACAGATACGCAGTATTTT. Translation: CASSSSARTDTQYF.

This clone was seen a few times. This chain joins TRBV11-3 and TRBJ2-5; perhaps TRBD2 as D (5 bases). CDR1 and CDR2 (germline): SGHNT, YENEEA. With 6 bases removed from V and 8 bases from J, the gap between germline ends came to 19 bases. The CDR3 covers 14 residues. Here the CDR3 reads CASSTATSGRTQYF. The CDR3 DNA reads TGTGCCAGCAGTACTGCAACTAGTGGAAGAACCCAGTACTTC.

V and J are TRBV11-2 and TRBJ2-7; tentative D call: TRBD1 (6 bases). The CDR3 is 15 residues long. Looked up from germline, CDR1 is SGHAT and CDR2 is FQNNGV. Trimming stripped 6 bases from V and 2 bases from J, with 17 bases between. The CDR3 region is CASSHTGLNTYEQYF. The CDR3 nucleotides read TGTGCCAGCAGTCATACAGGGCTCAATACCTACGAGCAGTACTTC.

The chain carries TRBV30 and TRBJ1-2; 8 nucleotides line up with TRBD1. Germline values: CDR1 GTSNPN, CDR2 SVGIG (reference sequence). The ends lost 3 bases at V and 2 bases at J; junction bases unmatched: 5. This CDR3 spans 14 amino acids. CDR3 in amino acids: CAWSPDRENYGYTF. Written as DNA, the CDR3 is TGTGCCTGGAGCCCGGACAGGGAAAACTATGGCTACACCTTC.

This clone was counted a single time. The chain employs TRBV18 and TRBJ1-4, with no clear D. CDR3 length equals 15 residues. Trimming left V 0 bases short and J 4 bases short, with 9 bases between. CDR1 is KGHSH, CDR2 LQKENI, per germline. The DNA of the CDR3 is TGTGCCAGCTCACCACCGTCACAAAGTAATGAAAAACTGTTTTTT. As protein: CASSPPSQSNEKLFF.

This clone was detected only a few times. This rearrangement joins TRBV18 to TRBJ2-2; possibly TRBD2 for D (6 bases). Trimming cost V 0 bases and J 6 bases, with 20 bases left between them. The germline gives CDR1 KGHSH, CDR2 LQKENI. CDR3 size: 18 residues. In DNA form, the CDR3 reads TGTGCCAGCTCACCACCCCCGAGGTCACTAGCCCGGGCCGGGGAGCTGTTTTTT. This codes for CASSPPPRSLARAGELFF.

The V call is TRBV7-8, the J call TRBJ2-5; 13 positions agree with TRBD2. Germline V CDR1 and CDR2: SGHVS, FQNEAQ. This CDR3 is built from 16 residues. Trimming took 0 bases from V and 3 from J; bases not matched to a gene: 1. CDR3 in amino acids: CASSLATSGREETQYF. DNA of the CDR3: TGTGCCAGCAGCTTAGCCACTAGCGGGAGGGAAGAGACCCAGTACTTC.

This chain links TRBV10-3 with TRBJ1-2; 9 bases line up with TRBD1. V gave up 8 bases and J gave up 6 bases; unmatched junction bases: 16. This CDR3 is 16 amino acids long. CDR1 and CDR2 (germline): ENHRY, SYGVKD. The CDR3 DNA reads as TGTGCCATCTCCCTCCCTGCGGGACAGGGACTCGATGGCTACACCTTC. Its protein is CAISLPAGQGLDGYTF.

For the CDR3, the DNA is TGCGCCAGCAGCCAAGAAATGGGGCAGGGGGCCAATCAGCCCCAGCATTTT. Its translation is CASSQEMGQGANQPQHF. The rearrangement joins TRBV4-3 to TRBJ1-5, with 8 bases matching TRBD1. Germline values: CDR1 LGHNA, CDR2 YSLEER. The trim removed 0 bases at V and 3 bases at J, leaving 7 bases unmatched. This CDR3 is 17 amino acids long.

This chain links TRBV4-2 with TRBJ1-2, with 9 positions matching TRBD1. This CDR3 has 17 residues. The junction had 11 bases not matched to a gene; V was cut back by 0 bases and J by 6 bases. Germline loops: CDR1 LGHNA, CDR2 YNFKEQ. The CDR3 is CASSQDLDDRGVDGYTF. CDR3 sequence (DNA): TGTGCCAGCAGCCAAGATCTCGATGACAGGGGGGTTGATGGCTACACCTTC.

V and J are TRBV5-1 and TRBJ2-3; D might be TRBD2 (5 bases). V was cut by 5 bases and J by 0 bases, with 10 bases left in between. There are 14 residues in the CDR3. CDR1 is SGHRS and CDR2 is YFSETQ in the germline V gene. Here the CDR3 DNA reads TGCGCCAGCAGTGGAGCGGCTAGCACAGATACGCAGTATTTT. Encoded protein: CASSGAASTDTQYF.

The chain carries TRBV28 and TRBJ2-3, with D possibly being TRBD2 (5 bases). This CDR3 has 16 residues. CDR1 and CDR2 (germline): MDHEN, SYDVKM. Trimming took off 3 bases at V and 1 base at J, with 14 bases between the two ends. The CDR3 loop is CASSFERVTGTDTQYF. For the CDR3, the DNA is TGTGCCAGCAGTTTCGAGAGGGTCACGGGCACAGATACGCAGTATTTT.

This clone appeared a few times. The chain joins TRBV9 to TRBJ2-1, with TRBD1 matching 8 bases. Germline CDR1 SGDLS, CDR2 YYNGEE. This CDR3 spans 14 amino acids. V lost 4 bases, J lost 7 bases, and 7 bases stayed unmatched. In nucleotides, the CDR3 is TGTGCCAGCAGCTCCCGGGACAGGACTAATGAGCAGTTCTTC. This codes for CASSSRDRTNEQFF. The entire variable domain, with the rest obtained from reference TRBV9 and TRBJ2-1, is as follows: DSGVTQTPKHLITATGQRVTLRCSPRSGDLSVYWYQQSLDQGLQFLIQYYNGEERAKGNILERFSAQQFPDLHSELNLSSLELGDSALYFCASSSRDRTNEQFFGPGTRLTVL.

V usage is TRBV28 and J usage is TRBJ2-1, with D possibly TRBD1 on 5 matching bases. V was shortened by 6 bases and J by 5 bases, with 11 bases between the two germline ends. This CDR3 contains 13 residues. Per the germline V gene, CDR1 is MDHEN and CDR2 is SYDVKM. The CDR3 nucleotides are TGTGCCAGCAGGGGCCCAGGGAACAATGAGCAGTTCTTC. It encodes CASRGPGNNEQFF.

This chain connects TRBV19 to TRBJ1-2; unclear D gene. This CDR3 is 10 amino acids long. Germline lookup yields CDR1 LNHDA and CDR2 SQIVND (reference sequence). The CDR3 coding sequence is TGTTACGGGTCTGTCTATGGCTACACCTTC. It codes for CYGSVYGYTF. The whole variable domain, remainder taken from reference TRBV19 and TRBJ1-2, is DGGITQSPKYLFRKEGQNVTLSCEQNLNHDAMYWYRQDPGQGLRLIYYSQIVNDFQKGDIAEGYSVSREKKESFPLTVTSAQKNPTAFYLCYGSVYGYTFGSGTRLTVV.

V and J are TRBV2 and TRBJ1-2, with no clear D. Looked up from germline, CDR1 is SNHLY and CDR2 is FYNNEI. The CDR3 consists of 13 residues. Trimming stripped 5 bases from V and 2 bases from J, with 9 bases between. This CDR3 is CASSSGQNYGYTF. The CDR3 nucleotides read TGTGCCAGCAGTAGTGGTCAGAACTATGGCTACACCTTC.

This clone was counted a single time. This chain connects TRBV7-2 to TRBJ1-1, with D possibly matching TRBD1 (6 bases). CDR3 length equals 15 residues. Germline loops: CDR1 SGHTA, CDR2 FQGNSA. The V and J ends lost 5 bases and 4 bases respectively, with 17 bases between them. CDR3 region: CASSPLAGGGTEAFF. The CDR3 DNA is TGTGCCAGCAGCCCACTGGCGGGGGGCGGCACTGAAGCTTTCTTT.

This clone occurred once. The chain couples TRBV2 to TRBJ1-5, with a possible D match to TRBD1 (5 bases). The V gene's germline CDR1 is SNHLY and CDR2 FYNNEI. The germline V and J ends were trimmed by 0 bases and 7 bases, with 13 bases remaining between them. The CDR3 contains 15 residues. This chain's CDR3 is CASSEAAAGYQPQHF. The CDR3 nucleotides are TGTGCCAGCAGTGAAGCCGCGGCAGGGTACCAGCCCCAGCATTTT.

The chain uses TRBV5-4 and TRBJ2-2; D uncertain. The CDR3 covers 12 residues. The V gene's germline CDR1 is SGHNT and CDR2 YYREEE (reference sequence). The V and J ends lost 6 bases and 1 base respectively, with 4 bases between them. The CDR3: CASKQNTGELFF. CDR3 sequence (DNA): TGTGCCAGCAAGCAGAACACCGGGGAGCTGTTTTTT. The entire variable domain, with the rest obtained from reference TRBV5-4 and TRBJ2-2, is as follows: ETGVTQSPTHLIKTRGQQVTLRCSSQSGHNTVSWYQQALGQGPQFIFQYYREEENGRGNFPPRFSGLQFPNYSSELNVNALELDDSALYLCASKQNTGELFFGEGSRLTVL.

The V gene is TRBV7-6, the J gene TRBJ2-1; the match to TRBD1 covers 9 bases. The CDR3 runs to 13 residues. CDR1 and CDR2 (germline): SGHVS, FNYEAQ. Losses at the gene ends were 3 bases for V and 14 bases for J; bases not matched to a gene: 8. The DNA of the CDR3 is TGTGCCAGCAGCTTCGACAGGGGGAGAAAGAAGTTCTTC. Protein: CASSFDRGRKKFF.

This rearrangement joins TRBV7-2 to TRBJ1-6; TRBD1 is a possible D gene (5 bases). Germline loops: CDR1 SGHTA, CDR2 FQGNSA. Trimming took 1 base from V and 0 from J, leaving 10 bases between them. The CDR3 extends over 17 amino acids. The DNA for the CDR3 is TGTGCCAGCAGCTTAGTGGGGGGGATCTCCTATAATTCACCCCTCCACTTT. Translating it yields CASSLVGGISYNSPLHF.

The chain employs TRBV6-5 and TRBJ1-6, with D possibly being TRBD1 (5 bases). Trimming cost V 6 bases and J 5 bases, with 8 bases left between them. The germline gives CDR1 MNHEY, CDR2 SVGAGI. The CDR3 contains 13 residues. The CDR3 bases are TGTGCCAGCAGCAAGGGGAATAATTCACCCCTCCACTTT. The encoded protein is CASSKGNNSPLHF.

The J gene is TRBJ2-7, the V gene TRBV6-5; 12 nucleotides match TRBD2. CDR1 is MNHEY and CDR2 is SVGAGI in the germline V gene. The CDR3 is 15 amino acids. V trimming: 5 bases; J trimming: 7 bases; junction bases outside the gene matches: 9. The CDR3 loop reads CASSASGRAHGEQYF. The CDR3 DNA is TGTGCCAGCAGTGCTAGCGGGAGGGCCCACGGAGAGCAGTACTTC.

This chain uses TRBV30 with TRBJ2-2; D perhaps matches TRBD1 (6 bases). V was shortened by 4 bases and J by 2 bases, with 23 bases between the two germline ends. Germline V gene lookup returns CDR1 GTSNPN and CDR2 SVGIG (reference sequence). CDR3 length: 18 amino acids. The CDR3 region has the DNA TGTGCCTGGACCCCCCCCAGCGGCAGGGGCTTCAACACCGGGGAGCTGTTTTTT. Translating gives CAWTPPSGRGFNTGELFF.